The present T cell receptor beta chain was sequenced within a study of graft-versus-host responses after intestinal transplantation. A remark on this clone: What it recognizes is unknown.

The CDR3 covers 12 residues. Trimming took 2 bases from V and 6 from J, leaving 11 bases between them. Germline CDR1 and CDR2: GTSNPN and SVGIG (reference sequence). Measured with immunoSEQ multiplex PCR; TCRdb has only the in-frame clones, and not every one. Of roughly 40,000 clones listed, about 92% were seen once; the top ten hold around 3.6%. The study's findings and limits: Where graft-donor T cell macrochimerism was present, patients had high graft-versus-host to host-versus-graft clonal ratios in allografts. Early post-transplant falls in HvG clones accompanied the peak levels of circulating GvH clones. Recipient marrow held GvH clones, some first seen in ileum or blood.

The chain has TRBV30 and TRBJ2-7; the D gene is possibly TRBD1 (6 bases). Specimen: PBMCs, collected 700 to 850 days after intestinal transplantation. The source of this sequence is a human patient who received an intestinal transplant, so some T cells may come from the graft donor. As DNA, the CDR3 is TGTGCCTGGAGTCCGACAGGACCCGAGCAGTACTTC. Residues: CAWSPTGPEQYF.